This is a list of T cell receptor beta chains from one sample in a study of blood T cell repertoires in COVID-19. Here immunoSEQ multiplex PCR was the method, and the copy in TCRdb shows in-frame clones only, minus some. The repertoire consists of about 210,000 clones, with 80% to 90% occurring once and the leading ten covering more than 9%. The sequenced sample consisted of peripheral blood. All receptors come from a man aged 50 to 59 with active or convalescent COVID-19. Each CDR3 is given with its conserved first and last residue. Fields, in order: CDR3 DNA, CDR3 protein, J gene, clone size, D gene, V gene. The D gene is left open where the match is weak. Size values are once, few and many counts, or a class for expanded clones, and some rows have none.

cdr3_nt: TGTGCCAGCAGTTTATCGATAGTGGGAGGTCAGCCCCAGCATTTT
cdr3_aa: CASSLSIVGGQPQHF
j_call: TRBJ1-5
clone_size: NA
d_call: NA
v_call: TRBV27

cdr3_nt: TGTGCCAGCAGCTTAGAACAACTAGCGGGAGGGGCCGAGCAGTACTTC
cdr3_aa: CASSLEQLAGGAEQYF
j_call: TRBJ2-7
clone_size: NA
d_call: TRBD2
v_call: TRBV7-2

cdr3_nt: TGTGCCAGCAGTTTAGCCCAGAACACTGAAGCTTTCTTT
cdr3_aa: CASSLAQNTEAFF
j_call: TRBJ1-1
clone_size: NA
d_call: NA
v_call: TRBV12-3/TRBV12-4

cdr3_nt: TGTGCCAGCAGCCAAGGTTGGGACAGGGGGACAGATACGCAGTATTTT
cdr3_aa: CASSQGWDRGTDTQYF
j_call: TRBJ2-3
clone_size: NA
d_call: TRBD1
v_call: TRBV4-2

cdr3_nt: TGTGCCAGCAGTGATACTAGCGGGGGGCCCAGGCTTGAGCAGTTCTTC
cdr3_aa: CASSDTSGGPRLEQFF
j_call: TRBJ2-1
clone_size: NA
d_call: TRBD2
v_call: TRBV2

cdr3_nt: TGTGCCACCAGTGGGACTAGCGGGAGTTTCAACAATGAGCAGTTCTTC
cdr3_aa: CATSGTSGSFNNEQFF
j_call: TRBJ2-1
clone_size: NA
d_call: TRBD2
v_call: TRBV24-1

cdr3_nt: TGTGCCAGCAGTGAGGGGACAGGGTCTGGAAACACCATATATTTT
cdr3_aa: CASSEGTGSGNTIYF
j_call: TRBJ1-3
clone_size: NA
d_call: TRBD1
v_call: TRBV6-1

cdr3_nt: TGTGCCAGCACTGCCTGGGGCCACCTTGAGGGGGCCAACGTCCTGACTTTC
cdr3_aa: CASTAWGHLEGANVLTF
j_call: TRBJ2-6
clone_size: once
d_call: NA
v_call: TRBV27

cdr3_nt: TGTGCCAGCACCCGATCAGGAGGAGCGGATGGCTACACCTTC
cdr3_aa: CASTRSGGADGYTF
j_call: TRBJ1-2
clone_size: NA
d_call: NA
v_call: TRBV28

cdr3_nt: TGCGCCAGCAGCCCTACCTCGTCATACAGGGCGGAACTGTTTTTT
cdr3_aa: CASSPTSSYRAELFF
j_call: TRBJ1-4
clone_size: once
d_call: NA
v_call: TRBV4-1

cdr3_nt: TGTGCCAGCAGCCAAGGAGGGGCAGGGGTTACCGGCAATGAGCAGTTCTTC
cdr3_aa: CASSQGGAGVTGNEQFF
j_call: TRBJ2-1
clone_size: NA
d_call: NA
v_call: TRBV3-1/TRBV3-2

cdr3_nt: TGTGCCAGCAGCACCTGGGAGGGAGGGGACACTGAAGCTTTCTTT
cdr3_aa: CASSTWEGGDTEAFF
j_call: TRBJ1-1
clone_size: NA
d_call: NA
v_call: TRBV5-4

cdr3_nt: TGCAGCGAAACGGTATTTAGCACAGATACGCAGTATTTT
cdr3_aa: CSETVFSTDTQYF
j_call: TRBJ2-3
clone_size: NA
d_call: NA
v_call: TRBV29-1

cdr3_nt: TGTGCCAGCAGCTTAGATCCGAGGCAGCCCCAGCATTTT
cdr3_aa: CASSLDPRQPQHF
j_call: TRBJ1-5
clone_size: NA
d_call: NA
v_call: TRBV11-2

cdr3_nt: TGTGCCAGCAGCAAAGTCCGTCTAGCTTATGAGCAGTTCTTC
cdr3_aa: CASSKVRLAYEQFF
j_call: TRBJ2-1
clone_size: few
d_call: NA
v_call: TRBV21-1

cdr3_nt: TGTGCCAGCAGTTATCCAGGGGGTATGGGGACTGAAGCTTTCTTT
cdr3_aa: CASSYPGGMGTEAFF
j_call: TRBJ1-1
clone_size: few
d_call: TRBD1
v_call: TRBV28

cdr3_nt: TGCGCCAGCAGCTTAGCGGGGGGGCATCAAGATACGCAGTATTTT
cdr3_aa: CASSLAGGHQDTQYF
j_call: TRBJ2-3
clone_size: NA
d_call: TRBD2
v_call: TRBV5-1

cdr3_nt: TGTGCCAGCAGTTACACCGGGTTGGGGAACACTGAAGCTTTCTTT
cdr3_aa: CASSYTGLGNTEAFF
j_call: TRBJ1-1
clone_size: NA
d_call: NA
v_call: TRBV6-5

cdr3_nt: TGTGCCAGCAGCTTGGTTGGGACACTCGGGCTGGCTGGCTACACCTTC
cdr3_aa: CASSLVGTLGLAGYTF
j_call: TRBJ1-2
clone_size: NA
d_call: NA
v_call: TRBV5-5

cdr3_nt: TGTGCCAGCAGCCTCACTAGCGGGAGGGTCTACGAGCAGTACTTC
cdr3_aa: CASSLTSGRVYEQYF
j_call: TRBJ2-7
clone_size: NA
d_call: TRBD2
v_call: TRBV2

cdr3_nt: TGTGCCAGTGGCGGAGGGGCCGGGGAGCTGTTTTTT
cdr3_aa: CASGGGAGELFF
j_call: TRBJ2-2
clone_size: NA
d_call: NA
v_call: TRBV19

cdr3_nt: TGTGCCAGTAGTATAGTGGAGGGCCCCAGCTCCTACAATGAGCAGTTCTTC
cdr3_aa: CASSIVEGPSSYNEQFF
j_call: TRBJ2-1
clone_size: once
d_call: NA
v_call: TRBV19

cdr3_nt: TGTGCCAAAGGATCGACAGGGAGTCGCAATCAGCCCCAGCATTTT
cdr3_aa: CAKGSTGSRNQPQHF
j_call: TRBJ1-5
clone_size: NA
d_call: TRBD1
v_call: TRBV2

cdr3_nt: TGTGCCAGCAGCGTAGGAGGACAGGAAGGGAATGAAAAACTGTTTTTT
cdr3_aa: CASSVGGQEGNEKLFF
j_call: TRBJ1-4
clone_size: NA
d_call: TRBD1
v_call: TRBV9

cdr3_nt: TGTGCCAGCAGCTTAGGCGACGGCCTAGCGGGCTCGACCCAGTACTTC
cdr3_aa: CASSLGDGLAGSTQYF
j_call: TRBJ2-5
clone_size: few
d_call: TRBD2
v_call: TRBV7-2